The sequence of this TCR beta chain was determined in a study of blood T cell repertoires in COVID-19. Study-wide context: Material from acute and convalescent COVID-19 was sourced from the United States, Italy and Spain.

The authors' processing: Amplification with reference gene primers provided the estimates of nucleated cell counts. TCRdb's copy holds only in-frame clones and misses some; the assay was immunoSEQ multiplex PCR. The D gene and trimming were derived from the DNA, and the V and J assignments and clone size from that table. The sample lists roughly 68,000 clones; around 74% were seen once. Germline V lookup: CDR1 MGHDK, CDR2 SYGVNS. Deletions cut 4 bases from V and 6 bases from J, with 12 bases between. The CDR3 totals 14 residues. Seattle enrolled patients during active infection and tracked them longitudinally.

This TCR was recovered from a man aged 60 to 69 with COVID-19, enrolled during active disease. The chain combines TRBV25-1 with TRBJ2-2, with D maybe TRBD1 (6 bases). Sequenced material: peripheral blood. DNA of the CDR3: TGTGCCAGCAGTGCATCAGGGGAATCCGGGGAGCTGTTTTTT. Translating gives CASSASGESGELFF.